The present TCR beta chain was sequenced within a study of metastatic and nonmetastatic thyroid tumors. On the study more broadly: Repertoire comparison spanned blood and tumor or nodule tissue of malignant and benign thyroid patients.

In regard to this clone: Its antigen remains unknown. A read error may produce the germline difference seen at one junction end. This sample also contains other DNA sequences that code for the same CDR3.

Original processing notes: Researchers built a distant-metastasis classifier for papillary thyroid cancer that drew on CDR3 differences across clinicopathological groups. TCRdb re-called the PCR reads through MiXCR. The V and J calls and clone size come from TCRdb's table, not from the authors' own analysis. The sample consists of around 13,000 clones, about a quarter of them appearing once. Study observations and caveats: In blood and tumor, TCR beta diversity was reportedly significantly higher in malignant thyroid tumors than in benign nodules.

CDR1 SGHAT and CDR2 FQNNGV come from the germline V gene. The CDR3 spans 15 residues. Before thyroid surgery, none of the patients had received any treatment. The sequence was obtained from a female donor with papillary thyroid cancer or a benign thyroid nodule (not recorded which). Some clones in this sample may be carry-over from other donors' samples. The rearrangement joins TRBV11-2 to TRBJ1-5; no firm D call. The sequenced sample was blood. The CDR3 is CASSQDGGPNQPQHF. The CDR3 bases are TGCGCCAGCAGCCAGGACGGTGGACCCAACCAGCCCCAGCATTTT. The whole variable domain, filled in from reference TRBV11-2 and TRBJ1-5, reads EAGVAQSPRYKIIEKRQSVAFWCNPISGHATLYWYQQILGQGPKLLIQFQNNGVVDDSQLPKDRFSAERLKGVDSTLKIQPAKLEDSAVYLCASSQDGGPNQPQHFGDGTRLSIL.